This T cell receptor (beta chain) was documented in a study of cytomegalovirus exposure and HLA in healthy donors. Overall study findings and caveats: V segments that were indistinguishable, TRBV6-2 and TRBV6-3 among them, were omitted from analysis.

There are 14 residues in the CDR3. Germline assignment: CDR1 MNHEY and CDR2 SMNVEV (reference sequence). V lost 5 bases to trimming and J lost 2 bases, with 10 bases between them. On this clone itself: Its antigen is as yet unknown.

The primer mix had 60 Vbeta and 13 Jbeta primers. Per the authors' pipeline: There were about 88 million unique TCR beta chains by a later count, and about 12 million of them were shared. Data came from immunoSEQ multiplex PCR; TCRdb stores just in-frame clones and leaves some out. V, J and clone size derive from that table, while D and trimming were established from the DNA sequence. The sample has fewer than 200,000 clones, around 81% seen once. Regarding donors, all were healthy bone marrow donors. This chain links TRBV27 with TRBJ2-1, with D maybe TRBD2 (5 bases). Sequencing was carried out using PBMCs. The receptor's source is a woman under 40 in good health and CMV-seronegative. CDR3 region: CASSALGTYNEQFF. In DNA, the CDR3 is TGTGCCAGCAGTGCCCTCGGGACCTACAATGAGCAGTTCTTC.